This TCR beta chain was sequenced for a study of CD8 T cells in ankylosing spondylitis (dated 2017 in TCRdb). About the study as a whole: To find TCR variants linked to disease, the study profiled T cell receptor beta repertoires in ankylosing spondylitis patients and healthy donors. In total, the full study cohort was made up of some 110 healthy donors and approximately 24 ankylosing spondylitis patients. Peripheral blood samples were taken, and synovial fluid was additionally collected from ankylosing spondylitis patients.

The germline ends are 17 bases apart after V is trimmed by 5 bases and J by 7 bases. The CDR3 has 13 amino acids, counting the end cysteine and phenylalanine. Left in the record is the CDR3 DNA by itself, 39 bases read in frame from the first base. CDR1 SQVTM and CDR2 ANQGSEA were looked up in the germline V gene. The sequencer was an Illumina HiSeq 2500. Quantitative 5'-RACE with molecular barcodes was used to prepare TCR beta libraries. On the study's bioinformatics: A new computational method based on a probabilistic model of VDJ rearrangement was used to identify disease-linked TCR variants. TCRdb passed the public sequencing reads through fastp at Q25 and MiXCR, retaining productive beta sequences. Here each entry gathers all rows of one CDR3 protein and keeps the most common genes and DNA. The V and J calls here are based on TCRdb, not the publication. This sample gives 230,000 or so distinct CDR3 sequences in total; roughly a quarter of them show up just once. Clones ranked in the top ten supply over 0.55% of the sample.

The full study reports these points: The disease-linked clones had a CD8+ phenotype and were found at relatively low frequencies in peripheral blood. Significant enrichment of the disease-linked clones was reported in matched synovial fluid samples from ankylosing spondylitis patients. Some motif variants were previously reported in synovial fluid and blood of reactive arthritis patients, suggesting common disease-initiation mechanisms. Blood from ankylosing spondylitis patients appeared to be characterized by a TCR beta motif made up of fewer than ten highly homologous amino acid variants.

This clonotype was recorded at least ten times. The antigen it binds to is not known. No base-level quality is on record; no much larger clone is a single base apart. Input material: blood, either unsorted or a sorted T cell fraction (not recorded which). This sequence originates from a male donor with ankylosing spondylitis or in good health (not recorded which). The chain was built from TRBV29-1 and TRBJ2-5; D gene: possibly TRBD2, on 5 matching bases. The CDR3 sequence is CSVSDTSQVTQYF. The DNA sequence is TGCAGCGTTTCTGATACTAGTCAGGTGACCCAGTACTTC. This CDR3, with the reference TRBV29-1 and TRBJ2-5 proteins standing in past its ends, gives the full variable domain SAVISQKPSRDICQRGTSLTIQCQVDSQVTMMFWYRQQPGQSLTLIATANQGSEATYESGFVIDKFPISRPNLTFSTLTVSNMSPEDSSIYLCSVSDTSQVTQYFGPGTRLLVL.